The 2 T cell receptor beta chains in this list originate from one sample, sequenced in a study of T cells after posttransplantation cyclophosphamide. Profiled with immunoSEQ multiplex PCR; TCRdb holds only in-frame clones, not every one. The repertoire consists of 45,000 to 65,000 clones, with under 95% occurring once and the leading ten covering 2.5% to 3%. The sequenced material came from PBMCs. The receptors were gathered from a woman in her thirties in good health and a related stem cell transplant donor.

This chain links TRBV27 with TRBJ2-7; perhaps TRBD2 as D (5 bases). V was shortened by 0 bases and J by 3 bases, with 12 bases between the two germline ends. Germline CDR1 and CDR2: MNHEY and SMNVEV (reference sequence). CDR3 length: 15 residues. The CDR3 nucleotides are TGTGCCAGCAGTTTATCGAGAGGGAGCCACTACGAGCAGTACTTC. Its protein is CASSLSRGSHYEQYF.

J is TRBJ2-3 and V is TRBV6-5; TRBD2 might be the D (6 bases). CDR1 is MNHEY, CDR2 SVGAGI, per germline. The CDR3 spans 12 residues. V was pared by 0 bases and J by 10 bases, with 8 bases between. The CDR3 nucleotides read TGTGCCAGCAGTTACTCTGGGGGGTCGCAGTATTTT. Translation gives CASSYSGGSQYF.